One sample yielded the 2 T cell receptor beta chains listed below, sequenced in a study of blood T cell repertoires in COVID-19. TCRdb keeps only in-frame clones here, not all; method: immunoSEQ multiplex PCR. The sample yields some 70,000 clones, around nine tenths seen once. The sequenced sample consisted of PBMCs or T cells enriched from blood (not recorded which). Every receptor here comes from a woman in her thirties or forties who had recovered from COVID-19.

CDR3 in DNA: TGTGCCAGCAGTCCGCAGGGGCACCAGCGGTTCTTC. As protein: CASSPQGHQRFF. The genes are TRBV12-3 or TRBV12-4 and TRBJ2-1; D possibly corresponds to TRBD1 (6 bases). This CDR3 has 12 residues. Trimming took off 5 bases at V and 15 bases at J, with 17 bases between the two ends.

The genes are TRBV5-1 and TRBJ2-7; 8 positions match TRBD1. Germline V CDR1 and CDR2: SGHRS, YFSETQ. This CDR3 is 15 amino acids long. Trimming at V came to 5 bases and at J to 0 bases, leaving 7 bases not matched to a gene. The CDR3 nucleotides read TGCGCCAGCAGTAACGGACAGGGCAGCTCCTACGAGCAGTACTTC. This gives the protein CASSNGQGSSYEQYF.